These 18 T cell receptor beta chains came from one sample sequenced in a study of monozygotic twins with inflammatory bowel disease. Reprocessing the 5' RACE reads, TCRdb reports a single entry for every CDR3 protein and omits DNA. The sample's table shows roughly 300,000 distinct CDR3 sequences. The sequenced material came from blood. The receptors originated from a human donor with ulcerative colitis or Crohn's disease, or a healthy co-twin of an affected twin (not recorded which).

The CDR3 sequence is CASSLPYGPYTF. The genes are TRBV7-2 and TRBJ1-2. The CDR3 length is 12 residues. Germline V gene data show CDR1 as SGHTA and CDR2 as FQGNSA.

The rearrangement uses TRBV7-9 and TRBJ2-5; the TCRdb D gene call, TRBD2, has no DNA to confirm it. Germline CDR1 reads SEHNR; CDR2 reads FQNEAQ (reference sequence). The CDR3 covers 15 residues. CDR3 sequence reads: CASSASLRYQETQYF.

The chain uses TRBV2 and TRBJ2-3; there is no DNA to check the TCRdb D call of TRBD2. In germline, CDR1 is SNHLY, CDR2 FYNNEI. This CDR3 region has 15 residues. The CDR3 protein is CAGASGGTSTDTQYF.

This sequence joins TRBV7-3 and TRBJ2-5; the D gene TCRdb calls, TRBD2, cannot be checked with no DNA. Germline assignment: CDR1 SGHTA and CDR2 FQGTGA. CDR3 length: 16 residues. The CDR3 is CASSLFTSGGLETQYF. Based on the CDR3 plus reference TRBV7-3 and TRBJ2-5, the full variable domain is GAGVSQTPSNKVTEKGKYVELRCDPISGHTALYWYRQSLGQGPEFLIYFQGTGAADDSGLPNDRFFAVRPEGSVSTLKIQRTERGDSAVYLCASSLFTSGGLETQYFGPGTRLLVL.

The chain combines TRBV6-2 or TRBV6-3 with TRBJ2-4; TCRdb returns TRBD1, unconfirmable since there is no DNA. Germline values: CDR1 MNHEY, CDR2 SVGEGT. This CDR3 comprises 19 residues. The CDR3 loop reads CASSYNLVEGTSAKNIQYF.

The chain joins TRBV18 to TRBJ2-3; TCRdb outputs TRBD2, but without DNA this stays unchecked. Germline-derived CDR1 and CDR2 are KGHSH and LQKENI. This CDR3 spans 16 amino acids. Here the CDR3 reads CASSPAGLAGGQTQYF.

This chain uses TRBV29-1 with TRBJ2-5. CDR1 SQVTM and CDR2 ANQGSEA come from the germline V gene. The CDR3 consists of 12 residues. CDR3 sequence: CSVEERRETQYF.

V and J are TRBV4-3 and TRBJ1-1; as DNA is missing, the TRBD1 call by TCRdb cannot be tested. Per the germline V gene, CDR1 is LGHNA and CDR2 is YSLEER. The CDR3 totals 19 residues. The CDR3 spells CASSHYTLSNLFKYTEAFF.

This chain connects TRBV20-1 to TRBJ2-1; the D gene TCRdb calls, TRBD2, cannot be checked with no DNA. CDR1 is DFQATT and CDR2 is SNEGSKA in the germline V gene (reference sequence). This CDR3 is built from 13 residues. The CDR3 spells CSARTSGYNEQFF.

This chain links TRBV6-2 or TRBV6-3 with TRBJ1-5. Germline V gene data show CDR1 as MNHEY and CDR2 as SVGEGT. The CDR3 has 14 amino acids. This chain's CDR3 is CASNKGLENQPQHF.

J is TRBJ1-5 and V is TRBV20-1. The germline V gene encodes CDR1 DFQATT and CDR2 SNEGSKA (reference sequence). CDR3 length: 14 residues. This chain's CDR3 is CSARDRQGNQPQHF.

The chain joins TRBV27 to TRBJ2-7; lacking DNA, the TRBD2 call made by TCRdb goes unchecked. The CDR3 has 13 residues. Germline CDR1 and CDR2: MNHEY and SMNVEV (reference sequence). The CDR3 sequence is CASSGARDYEQYF.

The chain is built from TRBV12-3 or TRBV12-4 and TRBJ2-1; the TCRdb D gene call, TRBD2, has no DNA to confirm it. The CDR3 is made up of 14 amino acids. CDR3 region: CASRPWANGNEQFF.

V and J are TRBV12-3 or TRBV12-4 and TRBJ1-6; TCRdb indicates TRBD1, and absent DNA this call remains unverified. CDR3 length: 16 residues. The CDR3 protein is CASSLNWDRVNSPLHF.

V gene TRBV5-1 combines with J gene TRBJ2-3; TCRdb lists TRBD2, though no DNA is available to test this call. Germline values: CDR1 SGHRS, CDR2 YFSETQ. The CDR3 runs 14 residues. The CDR3 sequence: CASGPGLGVDTQYF. Together with reference TRBV5-1 and TRBJ2-3, the CDR3 gives the full variable domain: KAGVTQTPRYLIKTRGQQVTLSCSPISGHRSVSWYQQTPGQGLQFLFEYFSETQRNKGNFPGRFSGRQFSNSRSEMNVSTLELGDSALYLCASGPGLGVDTQYFGPGTRLTVL.

The J gene is TRBJ2-3, the V gene TRBV7-2; TCRdb gives TRBD1 as the D gene, but with no DNA this cannot be confirmed. CDR3 length equals 14 residues. The V gene's germline CDR1 is SGHTA and CDR2 FQGNSA. CDR3 region: CASCAGVPPDTQYF. Complete variable domain (other parts from reference TRBV7-2 and TRBJ2-3): GAGVSQSPSNKVTEKGKDVELRCDPISGHTALYWYRQSLGQGLEFLIYFQGNSAPDKSGLPSDRFSAERTGGSVSTLTIQRTQQEDSAVYLCASCAGVPPDTQYFGPGTRLTVL.

V and J are TRBV10-3 and TRBJ2-5; TCRdb designates TRBD1, a call that cannot be tested without DNA. The CDR3 spans 13 residues. CDR1 and CDR2 (germline): ENHRY, SYGVKD. CDR3 amino acids: CAIRPGTEEIQYF.

V is TRBV9 and J is TRBJ1-5. From germline, CDR1 is SGDLS and CDR2 YYNGEE. CDR3 length: 14 amino acids. The CDR3 sequence is CASSVEDWSQPQHF.